This TCR beta chain was recorded in a study of OX40 agonist ivuxolimab in advanced cancers. The overall study: Patients took ivuxolimab, an agonistic anti-OX40 (CD134) antibody. Earlier anti-PD-1, anti-PD-L1 or anti-CTLA-4 therapy was permitted; over 35% had received some.

This clone has only one observation. The CDR3 has 17 amino acids. Trimming took off 2 bases at V and 2 bases at J, with 13 bases between the two ends. The germline V gene encodes CDR1 SGHVS and CDR2 FNYEAQ. This table comes from immunoSEQ multiplex PCR, and its TCRdb copy is limited to in-frame clones, with some not included. The table lists around 27,000 clones, 90% of them singletons. The chain has TRBV7-6 and TRBJ2-6; perhaps TRBD1 as D (6 bases). The TCR was taken from an adult with an advanced solid tumor such as melanoma, head and neck, liver or kidney cancer. The sequencing used CD4+ or CD8+ T cells sorted from blood, collected in a trial of the OX40 agonist ivuxolimab. CDR3 protein: CASSLSNRVTGANVLTF. The CDR3 DNA reads as TGTGCCAGCAGCTTATCGAACAGGGTGACTGGGGCCAACGTCCTGACTTTC.